One and the same sample provided the 11 T cell receptor beta chains below, sequenced in a study of blood T cells in healthy people across ages. For the second PCR, which ran for roughly 6 to 11 cycles, a sample-barcoded 5' primer and a J-beta primer mix were used. MiXCR, applied by TCRdb to the 5' RACE reads, yields one record per CDR3 protein. The profile covers almost 1 million distinct CDR3 sequences, with roughly 51% appearing a single time and about a fifth taken by the ten largest. Specimen: blood. The receptor set was obtained from a woman aged 55-69 years in good health.

This chain connects TRBV5-1 to TRBJ2-1; TRBD1 matches 8 bases. The CDR3 has 16 residues. Trimming cost V 1 base and J 3 bases; bases outside gene matches: 6. CDR1 and CDR2 (germline): SGHRS, YFSETQ. The CDR3 nucleotides are TGCGCCAGCAGCTTGTTCCTCGGACAGGGCTACAATGAGCAGTTCTTC. As protein: CASSLFLGQGYNEQFF.

This clonotype was seen many times. This chain joins TRBV4-1 and TRBJ2-7; 12 positions agree with TRBD2. Per germline, CDR1 MGHRA and CDR2 YSYEKL. V was clipped by 6 bases and J by 3 bases; unmatched bases: 6. The CDR3 length is 15 residues. This CDR3 is CASRQLAGGSYEQYF. CDR3 nucleotides: TGCGCCAGCAGGCAACTAGCGGGAGGAAGCTACGAGCAGTACTTC.

The genes are TRBV28 and TRBJ2-1; 12 bases fit TRBD2. Germline V gives CDR1 MDHEN, CDR2 SYDVKM. The V gene end was trimmed by 4 bases and the J gene end by 7 bases; junction bases not matched to a gene: 11. The CDR3 consists of 17 residues. The CDR3 nucleotides are TGTGCCAGCAGTTCGCTAGCGGGAGGGCCAGTCAGGAATGAGCAGTTCTTC. Encoded protein: CASSSLAGGPVRNEQFF.

This chain links TRBV10-1 with TRBJ2-5; D possibly uses TRBD1 or TRBD2 (5 bases each). CDR3 size: 17 residues. Looked up from germline, CDR1 is WNHNN and CDR2 is SYGVQD (reference sequence). Trimming took 3 bases from V and 3 from J, leaving 20 bases between them. The CDR3 region is CASSDLGWDGRKETQYF. CDR3 sequence (DNA): TGCGCCAGCAGTGATTTGGGATGGGACGGTAGAAAAGAGACCCAGTACTTC.

The chain links TRBV7-9 to TRBJ1-4; D not certain. Trimming cost V 4 bases and J 4 bases, with 4 bases left between them. The CDR3 totals 12 residues. Germline CDR1 is SEHNR and CDR2 is FQNEAQ (reference sequence). The chain's CDR3 is CASSSFNEKLFF. In DNA, the CDR3 is TGTGCCAGCAGCTCATTTAATGAAAAACTGTTTTTT.

This clonotype was recorded once. The chain combines TRBV5-1 with TRBJ2-2, with a possible D match to TRBD1 (5 bases). Germline V gives CDR1 SGHRS, CDR2 YFSETQ. This CDR3 region has 15 residues. Trimming took off 2 bases at V and 1 base at J, with 9 bases between the two ends. The CDR3 DNA reads TGCGCCAGCAGCTTCGGCAGGGAGAACACCGGGGAGCTGTTTTTT. It is translated as CASSFGRENTGELFF.

The chain has TRBV7-2 and TRBJ2-1; D is undetermined. The CDR3 is 12 residues long. V was cut by 3 bases and J by 9 bases, with 9 bases left in between. Germline-derived CDR1 and CDR2 are SGHTA and FQGNSA. The CDR3 is CASSFTPIEQFF. The CDR3 coding sequence is TGTGCCAGCAGCTTCACTCCGATTGAGCAGTTCTTC.

The genes are TRBV10-3 and TRBJ2-5; D unresolved. Germline V gene sequence: CDR1 ENHRY, CDR2 SYGVKD. The length of the CDR3 is 15 residues. V dropped 4 bases and J dropped 11 bases, with 23 bases sitting between them. In DNA, the CDR3 is TGTGCCATCAGTGGCGGCAGCTACTCAAACAATGAGCAGTACTTC. Protein sequence: CAISGGSYSNNEQYF.

This chain uses TRBV7-2 with TRBJ2-5; D unresolved. V gave up 2 bases and J gave up 5 bases, with 9 bases separating them. This CDR3 comprises 13 residues. CDR1 and CDR2 (germline): SGHTA, FQGNSA. CDR3: CASSLIPEETQYF. The DNA of the CDR3 is TGTGCCAGCAGCTTAATTCCCGAGGAGACCCAGTACTTC.

The rearrangement uses TRBV6-2 or TRBV6-3 and TRBJ2-5; D is unresolved. Germline V gives CDR1 MNHEY, CDR2 SVGEGT. V was trimmed by 7 bases and J by 11 bases, leaving 23 bases between them. The CDR3 is made up of 14 amino acids. CDR3 residues: CASTVPTVRNEQYF. The CDR3 region has the DNA TGTGCCAGCACTGTACCCACGGTCCGCAATGAGCAGTACTTC.

The chain recombines TRBV20-1 with TRBJ2-5, with D unclear. V lost 5 bases and J 5 bases, leaving 9 bases between the germline ends. Per the germline V gene, CDR1 is DFQATT and CDR2 is SNEGSKA (reference sequence). The CDR3 loop spans 11 amino acids. The CDR3 nucleotides read TGCAGTGCTGACACCTGGGAGACCCAGTACTTC. Translating it yields CSADTWETQYF.